These 6 T cell receptor beta chains share one sample of origin, sequenced in a study of regulatory T cells in long-lasting Graves disease. Time point: newly diagnosed GD, antithyroid drugs for less than 3 months. RNA extracted from PBMCs served as the sequencing template. Libraries of TCR beta came from iRepertoire HTBI primers plus Arm-PCR of CDR3 regions. One entry per CDR3 protein, called by TCRdb with MiXCR from the multiplex PCR reads. The sample contains about 530,000 distinct CDR3 sequences, about 15% of which appear only once. The same data also contributed to another study, on T cells in Graves' hyperthyroidism and ophthalmopathy.

This material consisted of peripheral blood mononuclear cells (PBMCs), taken at new diagnosis, from a patient treated with antithyroid drugs. These receptors were taken from a woman in her forties or fifties with Graves disease.

V is TRBV7-2 and J is TRBJ2-7, with D possibly TRBD1 on 5 matching bases. The germline CDR1 and CDR2 sequences are SGHTA and FQGNSA. CDR3 length: 13 residues. The V and J ends lost 3 bases and 6 bases respectively, with 12 bases between them. CDR3 sequence reads: CASSFGAPGEQYF. DNA for the CDR3: TGTGCCAGCAGCTTTGGGGCCCCCGGCGAGCAGTACTTC. The full variable domain, with the rest looked up from reference TRBV7-2 and TRBJ2-7, is GAGVSQSPSNKVTEKGKDVELRCDPISGHTALYWYRQSLGQGLEFLIYFQGNSAPDKSGLPSDRFSAERTGGSVSTLTIQRTQQEDSAVYLCASSFGAPGEQYFGPGTRLTVT.

This clonotype was seen a few times. V is TRBV18 and J is TRBJ1-5; D unresolved. V gave up 3 bases and J gave up 1 base, with 7 bases separating them. Looked up from germline, CDR1 is KGHSH and CDR2 is LQKENI. This CDR3 region has 14 residues. CDR3 residues: CASSPSTSNQPQHF. CDR3 DNA: TGTGCCAGCTCACCCTCGACCAGCAATCAGCCCCAGCATTTT.

This clonotype has just a few counts. This rearrangement joins TRBV12-3 or TRBV12-4 to TRBJ2-7; the D is unclear. Deletions cut 1 base from V and 7 bases from J, with 11 bases between. The CDR3 runs to 13 residues. CDR3 residues: CASSLGAPGEQYF. DNA for the CDR3: TGTGCCAGCAGTTTAGGGGCACCTGGAGAGCAGTACTTC.

The rearrangement uses TRBV20-1 and TRBJ1-4; D remains ambiguous. The CDR3 has 13 amino acids. Trimming took off 3 bases at V and 4 bases at J, with 9 bases between the two ends. CDR1 is DFQATT and CDR2 is SNEGSKA in the germline V gene (reference sequence). The CDR3 DNA is TGCAGTGCTAGCTTTGCAGTTAATGAAAAACTGTTTTTT. Protein: CSASFAVNEKLFF.

Points on this clonotype: Being one base from a much bigger clone, this may be a read error. The chain has TRBV30 and TRBJ1-1; D is ambiguous. CDR1 GTSNPN and CDR2 SVGIG come from the germline V gene (reference sequence). Trimming stripped 0 bases from V and 1 base from J, with 18 bases between. CDR3 size: 17 residues. The CDR3 protein is CAWSVPWSRYRNTEAFF. CDR3 nucleotide sequence: TGTGCCTGGAGTGTACCGTGGTCAAGATACAGGAACACTGAAGCTTTCTTT.

The chain has TRBV5-1 and TRBJ1-6; no firm D call. Germline lookup yields CDR1 SGHRS and CDR2 YFSETQ. The CDR3 runs to 14 residues. V was trimmed by 0 bases and J by 7 bases, leaving 8 bases between them. The chain's CDR3 is CASSLEAANSPLHF. Here the CDR3 DNA reads TGCGCCAGCAGCTTGGAGGCAGCCAATTCACCCCTCCACTTT.